The following is a TCR beta chain sequence with its context. This entry comes from a study of T cell responses to AZD1222 COVID-19 vaccine. TCRdb keeps only in-frame clones here, not all; method: immunoSEQ multiplex PCR. The sample shows 160,000 or so clones, approximately 94% of them seen only once. The source of this sequence is an adult who received the AZD1222 COVID-19 vaccine. This specimen was peripheral blood, taken 28 days after the second AZD1222 dose.

The CDR3 DNA is TGTGCCACCAGCAGAGTGGCAGGCGGGGCTGGATACTATGGCTACACCTTC. It yields the protein CATSRVAGGAGYYGYTF. This chain uses TRBV15 with TRBJ1-2, with D tentatively TRBD1 (5 bases). Trimming shortened V by 1 base and J by 3 bases, and 18 bases separated the two germline ends. The CDR3 length is 17 residues. Per the germline V gene, CDR1 is LNHNV and CDR2 is YYDKDF (reference sequence). Looking up the rest from reference TRBV15 and TRBJ1-2 gives the full variable domain: DAMVIQNPRYQVTQFGKPVTLSCSQTLNHNVMYWYQQKSSQAPKLLFHYYDKDFNNEADTPDNFQSRRPNTSFCFLDIRSPGLGDTAMYLCATSRVAGGAGYYGYTFGSGTRLTVV.